The sequence of this TCR beta chain was determined in a study of cytomegalovirus exposure and HLA in healthy donors. Per the germline V gene, CDR1 is SGHAT and CDR2 is FQNNGV. The V segment lost 0 bases and the J segment 6 bases; nucleotides outside the gene matches: 3. The CDR3 covers 15 residues. The repertoire was sequenced with immunoSEQ multiplex PCR; TCRdb's copy has only in-frame clones and lacks some. The table shows about 190,000 clones, with 86% occurring only once. This clone was seen a few times. Sequencing was carried out using PBMCs. This rearrangement joins TRBV11-2 to TRBJ1-4; 8 nucleotides agree with TRBD1. The origin of this receptor is a woman aged 18-35 years in good health and CMV-seronegative. CDR3 residues: CASSLESGGYEKLFF. DNA of the CDR3: TGTGCCAGCAGCTTAGAGTCAGGGGGCTATGAAAAACTGTTTTTT.